A single sample gave rise to the 29 T cell receptor beta chains below, sequenced in a study of blood T cell repertoires in COVID-19. The data were produced by immunoSEQ multiplex PCR, yet TCRdb's version contains in-frame clones alone and is incomplete. The repertoire holds a few hundred thousand clones, with about 90% as singletons. Sequencing input: peripheral blood. Receptor source: a woman aged 25-40 years with COVID-19, enrolled during active disease.

The chain joins TRBV10-2 to TRBJ1-5; D possibly corresponds to TRBD1 (6 bases). Germline-derived CDR1 and CDR2 are WSHSY and SAAADI. This CDR3 is 13 amino acids long. The V and J ends lost 4 bases and 7 bases respectively, with 11 bases between them. CDR3 residues: CASSGTGWQPQHF. CDR3 DNA: TGCGCCAGCAGTGGAACAGGGTGGCAGCCCCAGCATTTT.

The chain couples TRBV12-5 to TRBJ1-1; 7 bases are a match to TRBD1. Germline lookup yields CDR1 LGHNT and CDR2 FRNRAP. The CDR3 runs to 13 residues. V lost 5 bases, J lost 5 bases, and 5 bases stayed unmatched. The CDR3 here is CASGISTGTEAFF. Written as DNA, the CDR3 is TGTGCTAGTGGTATCTCGACAGGGACTGAAGCTTTCTTT.

This clone showed up just a few times. This rearrangement joins TRBV5-4 to TRBJ2-7; D may be TRBD1 (6 bases). The CDR3 covers 13 residues. Germline-derived CDR1 and CDR2 are SGHNT and YYREEE (reference sequence). Trimming pared 7 bases from V and 4 bases from J, leaving 15 bases between. CDR3 amino acids: CASAQGTTYEQYF. Written as DNA, the CDR3 is TGTGCCAGCGCACAGGGTACAACTTACGAGCAGTACTTC.

This chain connects TRBV15 to TRBJ2-1; 10 bases map to TRBD2. Germline V gives CDR1 LNHNV, CDR2 YYDKDF (reference sequence). This CDR3 has 16 amino acids. V lost 0 bases to trimming and J lost 8 bases; unmatched junction nucleotides: 7. In nucleotides, the CDR3 is TGTGCCACCAGCAGAGAAAGCGCTAGCGGGAGCTATGAGCAGTTCTTC. Translation: CATSRESASGSYEQFF.

The rearrangement joins TRBV28 to TRBJ1-5; possibly TRBD1 for D (5 bases). There are 15 residues in the CDR3. Trimming stripped 7 bases from V and 3 bases from J, with 16 bases between. Germline-derived CDR1 and CDR2 are MDHEN and SYDVKM. CDR3: CASNLRGGTNQPQHF. The CDR3 DNA follows: TGTGCCAGCAACCTCCGTGGGGGGACCAATCAGCCCCAGCATTTT.

The CDR3 DNA follows: TGTGCCAGCAGTGAACGCAATGAGCAGTTCTTC. Translation gives CASSERNEQFF. The chain carries TRBV2 and TRBJ2-1; D remains ambiguous. The V gene's germline CDR1 is SNHLY and CDR2 FYNNEI. V lost 2 bases, J lost 6 bases, and 2 bases lay in between. The CDR3 is 11 amino acids. Based on the CDR3 plus reference TRBV2 and TRBJ2-1, the full variable domain is EPEVTQTPSHQVTQMGQEVILRCVPISNHLYFYWYRQILGQKVEFLVSFYNNEISEKSEIFDDQFSVERPDGSNFTLKIRSTKLEDSAMYFCASSERNEQFFGPGTRLTVL.

The V and J genes are TRBV4-3 and TRBJ1-4; unclear D gene. The CDR3 covers 12 residues. Germline lookup yields CDR1 LGHNA and CDR2 YSLEER. V lost 6 bases, J lost 4 bases, and 6 bases lay in between. CDR3 region: CASSSVNEKLFF. In DNA, the CDR3 is TGCGCCAGCAGTAGCGTTAATGAAAAACTGTTTTTT.

The V call is TRBV30, the J call TRBJ1-1; 7 bases agree with TRBD1. With 1 base clipped from V and 5 bases from J, the junction kept 7 bases outside the gene matches. Germline V lookup: CDR1 GTSNPN, CDR2 SVGIG (reference sequence). This CDR3 is 14 amino acids long. CDR3 in amino acids: CAWSAQGGGTEAFF. The CDR3 DNA follows: TGTGCCTGGAGTGCCCAGGGGGGCGGAACTGAAGCTTTCTTT.

This clone was seen a single time. V and J are TRBV27 and TRBJ2-7; TRBD2 matches at 7 bases. The length of the CDR3 is 16 residues. The V segment lost 4 bases and the J segment 3 bases; nucleotides outside the gene matches: 12. Germline V gene lookup returns CDR1 MNHEY and CDR2 SMNVEV (reference sequence). Here the CDR3 DNA reads TGTGCCAGCAGTTCATTATCGGAGCGGGGATTCTACGAGCAGTACTTC. Protein product: CASSSLSERGFYEQYF.

The chain combines TRBV9 with TRBJ2-2; 15 nucleotides agree with TRBD2. The CDR3 extends over 17 amino acids. Germline V gene lookup returns CDR1 SGDLS and CDR2 YYNGEE. The trim removed 4 bases at V and 1 base at J, leaving 2 bases unmatched. The CDR3 coding sequence is TGTGCCAGCAGCTCGGGACTAGCGGGAGGGAACACCGGGGAGCTGTTTTTT. Translation gives CASSSGLAGGNTGELFF.

V and J are TRBV5-4 and TRBJ2-3, with D maybe TRBD2 (5 bases). Germline V gene data show CDR1 as SGHNT and CDR2 as YYREEE (reference sequence). The CDR3 has 15 residues. The germline V and J ends were trimmed by 4 bases and 4 bases, with 16 bases remaining between them. The CDR3 is CASSGVASRSDTQYF. The CDR3 DNA reads as TGTGCCAGCAGCGGGGTGGCTAGCAGATCAGATACGCAGTATTTT.

The chain recombines TRBV23-1 with TRBJ2-3; 8 bases align to TRBD2. TRBV23-1 is assigned to the ORF class and has an uncertain function. The junction had 8 bases not matched to a gene; V was cut back by 4 bases and J by 2 bases. The CDR3 spans 16 residues. CDR3 residues: CASSLGTSGVTDTQYF. CDR3 in DNA: TGCGCCAGCAGTCTAGGAACTAGCGGAGTCACAGATACGCAGTATTTT.

The chain carries TRBV30 and TRBJ1-2; 8 nucleotides line up with TRBD1. Germline values: CDR1 GTSNPN, CDR2 SVGIG (reference sequence). The J segment lost 2 bases and the V segment lost 3 bases, leaving 2 bases of the junction unmatched. This CDR3 region has 13 residues. Here the CDR3 reads CAWRDRANYGYTF. In DNA, the CDR3 is TGTGCCTGGAGGGACAGGGCCAACTATGGCTACACCTTC. Using reference TRBV30 and TRBJ1-2 for the parts outside the CDR3, the full variable domain is SQTIHQWPATLVQPVGSPLSLECTVEGTSNPNLYWYRQAAGRGLQLLFYSVGIGQISSEVPQNLSASRPQDRQFILSSKKLLLSDSGFYLCAWRDRANYGYTFGSGTRLTVV.

V is TRBV6-6 and J is TRBJ1-1; a weak D match, TRBD1 (5 bases). V gave up 2 bases and J gave up 4 bases, with 14 bases separating them. Germline lookup yields CDR1 MNHNY and CDR2 SVGAGI (reference sequence). The CDR3 is made up of 15 amino acids. The CDR3 protein is CASSYQGGVVTEAFF. Written as DNA, the CDR3 is TGTGCCAGCAGTTACCAGGGCGGGGTTGTCACTGAAGCTTTCTTT.

The chain employs TRBV28 and TRBJ2-2; D call uncertain. CDR1 and CDR2 (germline): MDHEN, SYDVKM. Trimming removed 1 base at V and 3 bases at J, with 12 bases between. The length of the CDR3 is 16 residues. CDR3 in amino acids: CASSLSVSGYTGELFF. CDR3 coding DNA: TGTGCCAGCAGTTTATCCGTATCCGGGTACACCGGGGAGCTGTTTTTT. Variable domain in full (rest from reference TRBV28 and TRBJ2-2): DVKVTQSSRYLVKRTGEKVFLECVQDMDHENMFWYRQDPGLGLRLIYFSYDVKMKEKGDIPEGYSVSREKKERFSLILESASTNQTSMYLCASSLSVSGYTGELFFGEGSRLTVL.

V gene TRBV10-3 combines with J gene TRBJ1-1, with 11 bases identical to TRBD1. The germline V gene has CDR1 ENHRY and CDR2 SYGVKD. V lost 0 bases and J lost 6; bases outside the gene matches: 3. CDR3 length equals 15 residues. CDR3 amino acids: CAISESKGQGAEAFF. DNA for the CDR3: TGTGCCATCAGTGAGTCGAAGGGACAGGGGGCTGAAGCTTTCTTT.

The rearrangement links TRBV6-5 to TRBJ1-5; 7 bases map to TRBD1. The junction had 5 bases not matched to a gene; V was cut back by 5 bases and J by 4 bases. CDR1 is MNHEY, CDR2 SVGAGI, per germline. The CDR3 is 14 residues long. This CDR3 reads CASSPDRMNQPQHF. DNA of the CDR3: TGTGCCAGCAGTCCGGACAGGATGAATCAGCCCCAGCATTTT.

This clone has only one observation. The genes are TRBV5-5 and TRBJ2-3, with 9 bases aligning to TRBD2. Per germline, CDR1 SGHKS and CDR2 YYEKEE (reference sequence). This CDR3 comprises 14 residues. V gave up 6 bases and J gave up 3 bases; unmatched junction bases: 5. DNA for the CDR3: TGTGCCAGCACCAGACTAGCGGTAACAGATACGCAGTATTTT. Amino acid sequence: CASTRLAVTDTQYF.

The chain couples TRBV24-1 to TRBJ1-5; a possible D gene is TRBD1 (6 bases). The CDR3 loop spans 13 amino acids. Trimming left V 9 bases short and J 5 bases short, with 13 bases between. CDR1 and CDR2 from the germline V gene are KGHDR and SFDVKD. CDR3 sequence: CATEGDRDQPQHF. The CDR3 DNA reads TGTGCCACCGAGGGGGATCGAGATCAGCCCCAGCATTTT.

This chain connects TRBV7-9 to TRBJ2-5, with D possibly being TRBD1 (5 bases). Germline CDR1 SEHNR, CDR2 FQNEAQ (reference sequence). The germline V and J ends were trimmed by 7 bases and 1 base, with 16 bases remaining between them. CDR3 size: 15 residues. The CDR3 nucleotides read TGTGCCAGCACAAAACTTGGGGCAGGCCAAGAGACCCAGTACTTC. It specifies CASTKLGAGQETQYF.

The rearrangement joins TRBV9 to TRBJ2-5; the D is unclear. Trimming stripped 0 bases from V and 2 bases from J, with 17 bases between. Germline V CDR1 and CDR2: SGDLS, YYNGEE. There are 17 residues in the CDR3. The CDR3, as DNA: TGTGCCAGCAGCGTAGCTACGGGTCCGGCTCTTCAAGAGACCCAGTACTTC. Its protein product is CASSVATGPALQETQYF. Using reference TRBV9 and TRBJ2-5 for the parts outside the CDR3, the full variable domain is DSGVTQTPKHLITATGQRVTLRCSPRSGDLSVYWYQQSLDQGLQFLIQYYNGEERAKGNILERFSAQQFPDLHSELNLSSLELGDSALYFCASSVATGPALQETQYFGPGTRLLVL.

This chain connects TRBV12-5 to TRBJ1-5; D is unclear. Germline V CDR1 and CDR2: LGHNT, FRNRAP. V shed 5 bases and J shed 9 bases, with 17 bases lying between them. This CDR3 has 14 amino acids. CDR3 sequence: CASGQAKDSVPQHF. CDR3 bases: TGTGCTAGTGGTCAAGCAAAAGACTCCGTGCCCCAGCATTTT.

This rearrangement joins TRBV7-9 to TRBJ2-3; D is possibly TRBD1 (5 bases). The V end was cut by 1 base, the J end by 1 base, with 15 bases between. The CDR3 consists of 17 residues. CDR1 SEHNR and CDR2 FQNEAQ come from the germline V gene (reference sequence). CDR3 sequence (DNA): TGTGCCAGCAGCTTAGATTTCGAAGGGGATCGCACAGATACGCAGTATTTT. Its translation: CASSLDFEGDRTDTQYF.

The CDR3, as DNA: TGTGCCAGTAGTTGGGACAGGGGCCTCAACTATGGCTACACCTTC. Its protein product is CASSWDRGLNYGYTF. The chain joins TRBV19 to TRBJ1-2; 10 nucleotides align to TRBD1. The J segment lost 2 bases and the V segment lost 5 bases, leaving 5 bases of the junction unmatched. Germline assignment: CDR1 LNHDA and CDR2 SQIVND (reference sequence). The CDR3 is 15 residues long.

This clone occurred a few times. The chain employs TRBV28 and TRBJ1-5, with TRBD1 matching over 9 bases. The germline CDR1 and CDR2 sequences are MDHEN and SYDVKM. V gave up 5 bases and J gave up 5 bases; unmatched junction bases: 7. CDR3 length: 15 amino acids. CDR3: CASSDGQGWDQPQHF. The CDR3 DNA follows: TGTGCCAGCAGTGATGGACAGGGGTGGGATCAGCCCCAGCATTTT.

The V gene is TRBV28, the J gene TRBJ1-5, with D perhaps matching TRBD1 (5 bases). Trimming pared 7 bases from V and 4 bases from J, leaving 11 bases between. The germline V gene has CDR1 MDHEN and CDR2 SYDVKM. The CDR3 length is 13 residues. Written as DNA, the CDR3 is TGTGCCAGCACCGACAGATCGAATCAGCCCCAGCATTTT. It yields the protein CASTDRSNQPQHF.

In DNA, the CDR3 is TGTGCCAGCAGCCTGACCGACAGGTATACGCAGTATTTT. It specifies CASSLTDRYTQYF. The chain carries TRBV9 and TRBJ2-3; possible D gene TRBD1, 6 bases. The length of the CDR3 is 13 residues. V was trimmed by 4 bases and J by 7 bases, leaving 13 bases between them. Germline values: CDR1 SGDLS, CDR2 YYNGEE.

The chain has TRBV10-3 and TRBJ2-3; D gene ambiguous. The CDR3 is 15 residues long. Trimming shortened V by 5 bases and J by 4 bases, and 16 bases separated the two germline ends. Germline V gene data show CDR1 as ENHRY and CDR2 as SYGVKD. The CDR3 DNA reads as TGTGCCATCAGTAATTCTAGGAGTATTGCAGATACGCAGTATTTT. It codes for CAISNSRSIADTQYF.

The genes are TRBV3-1 (or the pseudogene TRBV3-2) and TRBJ1-1, with D possibly being TRBD1 (5 bases). V was pared by 4 bases and J by 2 bases, with 8 bases between. The CDR3 spans 13 residues. CDR1 is LGHDT and CDR2 is YNNKEL in the germline V gene (reference sequence). The CDR3 spells CASSRGGNTEAFF. CDR3 DNA: TGTGCCAGCAGCCGGGGGGGAAACACTGAAGCTTTCTTT.